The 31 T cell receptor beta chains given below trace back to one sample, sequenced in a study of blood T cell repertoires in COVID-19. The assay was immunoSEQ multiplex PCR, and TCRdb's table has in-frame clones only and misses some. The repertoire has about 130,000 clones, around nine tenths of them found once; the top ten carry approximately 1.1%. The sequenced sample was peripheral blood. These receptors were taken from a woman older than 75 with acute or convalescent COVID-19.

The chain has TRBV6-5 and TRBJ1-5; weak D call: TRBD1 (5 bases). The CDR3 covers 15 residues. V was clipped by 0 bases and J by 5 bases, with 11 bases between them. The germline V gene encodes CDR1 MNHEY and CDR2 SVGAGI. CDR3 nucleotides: TGTGCCAGCAGTTACTCAGCCAGGGCTCATCAGCCCCAGCATTTT. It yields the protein CASSYSARAHQPQHF.

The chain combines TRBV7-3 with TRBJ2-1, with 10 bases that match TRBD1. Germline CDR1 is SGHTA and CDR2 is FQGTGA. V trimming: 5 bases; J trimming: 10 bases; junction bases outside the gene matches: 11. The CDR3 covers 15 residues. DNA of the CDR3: TGTGCCAGCAGCAGACAGGGGGCCCTGCCTAACGAGCAGTTCTTC. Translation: CASSRQGALPNEQFF.

The CDR3 DNA reads TGTGCCAGCAGTGACGTCCCTCAGCCCCAGCATTTT. It translates to CASSDVPQPQHF. This rearrangement joins TRBV2 to TRBJ1-5; D remains ambiguous. V lost 3 bases and J 6 bases, leaving 6 bases between the germline ends. The CDR3 is 12 residues long. Germline loops: CDR1 SNHLY, CDR2 FYNNEI.

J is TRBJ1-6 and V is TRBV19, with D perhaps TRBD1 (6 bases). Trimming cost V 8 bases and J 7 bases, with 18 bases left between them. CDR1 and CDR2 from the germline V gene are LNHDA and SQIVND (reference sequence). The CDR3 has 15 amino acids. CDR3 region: CASRPSGTPNSPLHF. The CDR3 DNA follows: TGTGCCAGTCGACCGTCCGGGACACCAAATTCACCCCTCCACTTT.

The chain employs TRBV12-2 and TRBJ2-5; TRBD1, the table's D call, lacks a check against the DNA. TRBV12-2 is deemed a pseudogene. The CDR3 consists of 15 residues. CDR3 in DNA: TGTGCAAGTCGCCCCCCGGACAGGGACGGGGAGACCCAGTACTTC. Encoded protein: CASRPPDRDGETQYF.

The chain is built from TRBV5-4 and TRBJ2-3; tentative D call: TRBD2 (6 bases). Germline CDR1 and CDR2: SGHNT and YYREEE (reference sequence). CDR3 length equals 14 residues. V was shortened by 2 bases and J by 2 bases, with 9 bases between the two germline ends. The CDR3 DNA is TGTGCCAGCAGCTTACGGGACTTCACAGATACGCAGTATTTT. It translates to CASSLRDFTDTQYF.

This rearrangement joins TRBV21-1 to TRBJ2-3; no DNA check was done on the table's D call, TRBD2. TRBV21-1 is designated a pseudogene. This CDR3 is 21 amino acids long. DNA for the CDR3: TGTGCCAGCAGCAAAGGGCGGTCACGGACAGTACTGACTAGGGGGGGAGATACGCAGTATTTT. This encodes CASSKGRSRTVLTRGGDTQYF.

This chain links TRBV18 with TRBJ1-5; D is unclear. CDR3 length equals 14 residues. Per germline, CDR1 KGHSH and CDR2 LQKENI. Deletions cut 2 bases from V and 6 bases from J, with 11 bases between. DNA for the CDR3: TGTGCCAGCTCACCATCTTGGGCCCTTCAGCCCCAGCATTTT. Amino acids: CASSPSWALQPQHF.

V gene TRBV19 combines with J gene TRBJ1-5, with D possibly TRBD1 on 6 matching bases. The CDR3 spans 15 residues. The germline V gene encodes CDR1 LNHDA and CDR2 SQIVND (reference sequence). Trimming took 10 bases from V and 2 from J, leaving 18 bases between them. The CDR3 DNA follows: TGTGCCACAAGTACAGGGCTCGGGGGCAATCAGCCCCAGCATTTT. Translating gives CATSTGLGGNQPQHF. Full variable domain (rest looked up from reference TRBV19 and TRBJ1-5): DGGITQSPKYLFRKEGQNVTLSCEQNLNHDAMYWYRQDPGQGLRLIYYSQIVNDFQKGDIAEGYSVSREKKESFPLTVTSAQKNPTAFYLCATSTGLGGNQPQHFGDGTRLSIL.

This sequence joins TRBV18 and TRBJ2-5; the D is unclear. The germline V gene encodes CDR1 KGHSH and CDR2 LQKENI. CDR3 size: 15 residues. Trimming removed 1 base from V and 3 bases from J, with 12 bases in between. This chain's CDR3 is CASSPQRPAKETQYF. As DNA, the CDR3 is TGTGCCAGCTCACCACAGAGGCCGGCAAAAGAGACCCAGTACTTC.

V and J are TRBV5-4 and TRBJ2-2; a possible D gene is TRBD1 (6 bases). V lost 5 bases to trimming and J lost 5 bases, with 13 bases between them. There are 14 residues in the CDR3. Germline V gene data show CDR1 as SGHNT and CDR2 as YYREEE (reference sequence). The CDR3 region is CASSPGQLTGELFF. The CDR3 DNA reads TGTGCCAGCAGTCCCGGACAGCTGACCGGGGAGCTGTTTTTT.

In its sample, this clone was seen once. The CDR3 sequence: CASSNLAVNRNEQFF. The CDR3 bases are TGTGCCAGTAGTAATCTAGCGGTCAACAGGAATGAGCAGTTCTTC. The chain recombines TRBV19 with TRBJ2-1; TRBD2 matches at 7 bases. There are 15 residues in the CDR3. Germline V gene sequence: CDR1 LNHDA, CDR2 SQIVND (reference sequence). The trim removed 4 bases at V and 7 bases at J, leaving 10 bases unmatched.

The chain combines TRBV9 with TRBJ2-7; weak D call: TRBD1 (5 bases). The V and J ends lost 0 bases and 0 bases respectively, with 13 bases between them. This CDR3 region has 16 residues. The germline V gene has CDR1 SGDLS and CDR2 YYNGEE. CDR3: CASSVGSGLSSYEQYF. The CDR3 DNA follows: TGTGCCAGCAGCGTAGGATCAGGGCTATCCTCCTACGAGCAGTACTTC.

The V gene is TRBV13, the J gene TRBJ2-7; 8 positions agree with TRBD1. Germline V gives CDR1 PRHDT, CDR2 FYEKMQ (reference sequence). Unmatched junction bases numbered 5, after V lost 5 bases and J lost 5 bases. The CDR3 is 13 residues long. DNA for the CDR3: TGTGCCAGCAGCATGGGGACAGGCCACGAGCAGTACTTC. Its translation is CASSMGTGHEQYF.

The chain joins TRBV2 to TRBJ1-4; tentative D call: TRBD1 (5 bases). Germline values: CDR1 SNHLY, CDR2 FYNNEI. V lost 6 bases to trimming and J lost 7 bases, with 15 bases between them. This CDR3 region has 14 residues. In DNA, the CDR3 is TGTGCCAGCAGCAGACAGCCTCTGGGTGAAAAACTGTTTTTT. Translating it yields CASSRQPLGEKLFF. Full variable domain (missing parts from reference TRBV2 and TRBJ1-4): EPEVTQTPSHQVTQMGQEVILRCVPISNHLYFYWYRQILGQKVEFLVSFYNNEISEKSEIFDDQFSVERPDGSNFTLKIRSTKLEDSAMYFCASSRQPLGEKLFFGSGTQLSVL.

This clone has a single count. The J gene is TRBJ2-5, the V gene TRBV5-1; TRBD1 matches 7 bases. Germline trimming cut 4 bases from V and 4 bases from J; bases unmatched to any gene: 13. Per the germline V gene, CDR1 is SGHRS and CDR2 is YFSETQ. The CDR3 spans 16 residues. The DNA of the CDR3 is TGCGCCAGCAGCCCGGGACAGTCGACACCCACAGAGACCCAGTACTTC. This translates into CASSPGQSTPTETQYF.

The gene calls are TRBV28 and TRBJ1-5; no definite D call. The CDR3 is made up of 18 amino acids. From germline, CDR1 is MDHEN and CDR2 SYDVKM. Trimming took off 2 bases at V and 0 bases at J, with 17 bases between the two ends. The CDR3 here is CASSLARIGVYSNQPQHF. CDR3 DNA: TGTGCCAGCAGTTTAGCCCGGATCGGGGTATATAGCAATCAGCCCCAGCATTTT.

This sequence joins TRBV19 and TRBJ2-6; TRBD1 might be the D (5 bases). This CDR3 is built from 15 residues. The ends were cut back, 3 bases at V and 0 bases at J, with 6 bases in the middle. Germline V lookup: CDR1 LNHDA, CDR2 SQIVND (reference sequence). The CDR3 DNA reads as TGTGCCAGTAGTATCACAGGCTCTGGGGCCAACGTCCTGACTTTC. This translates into CASSITGSGANVLTF.

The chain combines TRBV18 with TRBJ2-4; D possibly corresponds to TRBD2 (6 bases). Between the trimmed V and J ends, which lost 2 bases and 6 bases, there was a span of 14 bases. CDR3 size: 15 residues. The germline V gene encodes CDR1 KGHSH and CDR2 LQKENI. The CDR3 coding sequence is TGTGCCAGCTCACCAATGGAGGGTGAGGGAAACATTCAGTACTTC. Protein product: CASSPMEGEGNIQYF.

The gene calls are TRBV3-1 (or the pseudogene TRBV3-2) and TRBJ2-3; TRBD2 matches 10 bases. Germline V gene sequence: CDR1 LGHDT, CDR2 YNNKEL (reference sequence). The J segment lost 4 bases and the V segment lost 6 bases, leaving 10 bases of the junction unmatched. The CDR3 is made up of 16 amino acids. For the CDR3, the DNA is TGTGCCAGCAGTTTAGGACTAGCGGTATCCGCAGATACGCAGTATTTT. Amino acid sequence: CASSLGLAVSADTQYF.

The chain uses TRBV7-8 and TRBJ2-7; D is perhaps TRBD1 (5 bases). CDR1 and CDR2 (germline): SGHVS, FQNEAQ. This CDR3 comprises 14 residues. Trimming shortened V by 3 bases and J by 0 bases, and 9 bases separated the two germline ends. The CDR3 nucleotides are TGTGCCAGCAGCTTGGACACCATCTCCTACGAGCAGTACTTC. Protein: CASSLDTISYEQYF.

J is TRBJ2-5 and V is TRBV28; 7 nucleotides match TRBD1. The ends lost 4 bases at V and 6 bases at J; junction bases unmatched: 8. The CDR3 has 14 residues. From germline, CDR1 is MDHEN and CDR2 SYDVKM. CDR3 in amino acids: CASSSTGVVKTQYF. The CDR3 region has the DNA TGTGCCAGCAGTTCCACAGGGGTCGTAAAGACCCAGTACTTC.

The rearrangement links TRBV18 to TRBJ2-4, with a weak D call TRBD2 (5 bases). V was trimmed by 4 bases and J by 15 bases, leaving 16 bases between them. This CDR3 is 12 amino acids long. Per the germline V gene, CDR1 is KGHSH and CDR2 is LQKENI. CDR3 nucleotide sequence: TGTGCCAGCTCACGTCCAGAGGGTATGCGGTACTTC. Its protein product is CASSRPEGMRYF. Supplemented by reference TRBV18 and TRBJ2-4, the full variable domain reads NAGVMQNPRHLVRRRGQEARLRCSPMKGHSHVYWYRQLPEEGLKFMVYLQKENIIDESGMPKERFSAEFPKEGPSILRIQQVVRGDSAAYFCASSRPEGMRYFGAGTRLSVL.

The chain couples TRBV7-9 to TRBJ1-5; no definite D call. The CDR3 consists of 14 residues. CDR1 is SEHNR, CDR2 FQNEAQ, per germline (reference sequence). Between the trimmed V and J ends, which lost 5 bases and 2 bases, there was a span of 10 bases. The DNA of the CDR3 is TGTGCCAGCAGCCCCCGGGGAGGCAATCAGCCCCAGCATTTT. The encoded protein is CASSPRGGNQPQHF.

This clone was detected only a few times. The CDR3 nucleotides are TGTGCCAGTAGTATAGGCCCAGGGGATGGCTACACCTTC. It is translated as CASSIGPGDGYTF. The V gene is TRBV19, the J gene TRBJ1-2, with a tentative D call TRBD1 (6 bases). CDR1 and CDR2 from the germline V gene are LNHDA and SQIVND (reference sequence). V was cut by 1 base and J by 6 bases, with 9 bases left in between. CDR3 size: 13 residues.

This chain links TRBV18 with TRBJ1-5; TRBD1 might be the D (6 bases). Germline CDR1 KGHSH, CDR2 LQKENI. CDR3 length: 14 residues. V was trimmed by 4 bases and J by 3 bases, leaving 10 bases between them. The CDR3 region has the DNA TGTGCCAGCTCACTTGGACAGCACAATCAGCCCCAGCATTTT. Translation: CASSLGQHNQPQHF. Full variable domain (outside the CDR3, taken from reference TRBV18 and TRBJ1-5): NAGVMQNPRHLVRRRGQEARLRCSPMKGHSHVYWYRQLPEEGLKFMVYLQKENIIDESGMPKERFSAEFPKEGPSILRIQQVVRGDSAAYFCASSLGQHNQPQHFGDGTRLSIL.

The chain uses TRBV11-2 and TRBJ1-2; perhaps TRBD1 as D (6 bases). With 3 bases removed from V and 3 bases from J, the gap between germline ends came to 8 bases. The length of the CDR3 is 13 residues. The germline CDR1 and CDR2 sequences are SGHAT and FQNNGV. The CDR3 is CASSFQGHYGYTF. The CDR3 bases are TGTGCCAGCAGCTTTCAGGGGCACTATGGCTACACCTTC. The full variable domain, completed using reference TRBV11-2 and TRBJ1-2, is EAGVAQSPRYKIIEKRQSVAFWCNPISGHATLYWYQQILGQGPKLLIQFQNNGVVDDSQLPKDRFSAERLKGVDSTLKIQPAKLEDSAVYLCASSFQGHYGYTFGSGTRLTVV.

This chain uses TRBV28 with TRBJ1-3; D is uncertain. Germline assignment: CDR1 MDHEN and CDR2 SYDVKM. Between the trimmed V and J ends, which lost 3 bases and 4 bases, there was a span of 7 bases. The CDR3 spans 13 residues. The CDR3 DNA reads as TGTGCCAGCAGTTTTGGAGGGGGAAACACCATATATTTT. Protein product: CASSFGGGNTIYF. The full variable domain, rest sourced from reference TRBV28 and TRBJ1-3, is DVKVTQSSRYLVKRTGEKVFLECVQDMDHENMFWYRQDPGLGLRLIYFSYDVKMKEKGDIPEGYSVSREKKERFSLILESASTNQTSMYLCASSFGGGNTIYFGEGSWLTVV.

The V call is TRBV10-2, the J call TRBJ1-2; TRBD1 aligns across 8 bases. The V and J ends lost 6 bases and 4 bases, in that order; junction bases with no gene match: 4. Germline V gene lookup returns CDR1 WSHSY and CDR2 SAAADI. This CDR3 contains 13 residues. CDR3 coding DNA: TGCGCCAGCAGCGGACAGGGCGGCTATGGCTACACCTTC. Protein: CASSGQGGYGYTF.

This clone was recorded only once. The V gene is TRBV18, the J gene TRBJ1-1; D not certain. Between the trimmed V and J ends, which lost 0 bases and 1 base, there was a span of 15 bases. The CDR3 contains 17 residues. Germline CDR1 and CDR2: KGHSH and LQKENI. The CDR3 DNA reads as TGTGCCAGCTCACCACCGAACACAGCCCTGACGAACACTGAAGCTTTCTTT. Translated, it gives CASSPPNTALTNTEAFF. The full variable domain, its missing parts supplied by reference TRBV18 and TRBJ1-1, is NAGVMQNPRHLVRRRGQEARLRCSPMKGHSHVYWYRQLPEEGLKFMVYLQKENIIDESGMPKERFSAEFPKEGPSILRIQQVVRGDSAAYFCASSPPNTALTNTEAFFGQGTRLTVV.

CDR3 in DNA: TGTGCCAGCAGCCGACCGACAGGGATGGGTAGCACTGAAGCTTTCTTT. This gives the protein CASSRPTGMGSTEAFF. This rearrangement joins TRBV7-9 to TRBJ1-1; 7 nucleotides align to TRBD1. Germline lookup yields CDR1 SEHNR and CDR2 FQNEAQ (reference sequence). The CDR3 extends over 16 amino acids. V lost 5 bases to trimming and J lost 4 bases; unmatched junction nucleotides: 13.